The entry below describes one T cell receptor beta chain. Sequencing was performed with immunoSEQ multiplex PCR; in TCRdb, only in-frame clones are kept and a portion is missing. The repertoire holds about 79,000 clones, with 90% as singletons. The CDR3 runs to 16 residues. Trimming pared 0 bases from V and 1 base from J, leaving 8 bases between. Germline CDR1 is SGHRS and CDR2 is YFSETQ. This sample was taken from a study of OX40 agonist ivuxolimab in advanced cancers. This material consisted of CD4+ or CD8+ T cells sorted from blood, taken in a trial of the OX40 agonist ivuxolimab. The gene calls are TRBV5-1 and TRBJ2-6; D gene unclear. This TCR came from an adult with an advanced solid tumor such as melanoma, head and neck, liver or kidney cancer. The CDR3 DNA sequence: TGCGCCAGCAGCTTGGGAGACGGGTCTGGGGCCAACGTCCTGACTTTC. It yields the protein CASSLGDGSGANVLTF.